The 26 T cell receptor beta chains below were found in one sample sequenced in a study of CD8 T cells in ankylosing spondylitis. Using its own MiXCR run on the 5' RACE reads, TCRdb lists one record per CDR3 protein. Altogether some 130,000 distinct CDR3 sequences are present, approximately 9.7% being singletons, with the ten largest covering 3% to 4%. Sequenced material: blood, either unsorted or a sorted T cell fraction (not recorded which). The receptors shown here come from a male donor with ankylosing spondylitis or in good health (not recorded which).

In regard to this clonotype: The junction departs from germline at one end; a sequencing error may be responsible. This chain links TRBV6-2 or TRBV6-3 with TRBJ2-3; D might be TRBD2 (6 bases). The CDR3 consists of 15 residues. CDR1 and CDR2 from the germline V gene are MNHEY and SVGEGT. CDR3 amino acids: CASSYSEGIPDTKYF. CDR3 in DNA: TGTGCCAGCAGTTACTCGGAGGGTATACCAGATACGAAGTATTTT.

Note on this clonotype: A much larger clone differs by one base, so this may be a read error. This chain joins TRBV10-3 and TRBJ2-4, with 8 bases fitting TRBD1. The ends lost 6 bases at V and 12 bases at J; junction bases unmatched: 10. Germline V gene data show CDR1 as ENHRY and CDR2 as SYGVKD. The CDR3 is 13 amino acids. CDR3 protein: CAISGQGFDSQYF. CDR3 DNA: TGTGCCATCAGCGGACAGGGATTCGACAGTCAGTACTTC.

This clonotype was recorded at least ten times. This chain uses TRBV21-1 with TRBJ2-2; TRBD1, the D gene given by the table, was not confirmed from the DNA. TRBV21-1 is noted as a pseudogene. The CDR3 has 17 residues. CDR3 sequence: CASRPLGRQAPTGELFF. Written as DNA, the CDR3 is TGTGCCAGCAGACCCCTAGGCCGACAGGCGCCCACCGGGGAGCTGTTTTTT.

The table lists this clonotype with many counts. The rearrangement uses TRBV5-1 and TRBJ2-1; D call uncertain. CDR1 is SGHRS, CDR2 YFSETQ, per germline. The V gene lost 0 bases and the J gene lost 4 bases, with 11 bases spanning the gap. The CDR3 sequence is 15 residues long. CDR3 sequence: CASSLEDFPYNEQFF. CDR3 sequence (DNA): TGCGCCAGCAGCTTGGAAGACTTCCCTTACAATGAGCAGTTCTTC. Complete variable domain (other parts from reference TRBV5-1 and TRBJ2-1): KAGVTQTPRYLIKTRGQQVTLSCSPISGHRSVSWYQQTPGQGLQFLFEYFSETQRNKGNFPGRFSGRQFSNSRSEMNVSTLELGDSALYLCASSLEDFPYNEQFFGPGTRLTVL.

V is TRBV6-5 and J is TRBJ2-1; the D is unclear. Trimming cost V 0 bases and J 10 bases, with 16 bases left between them. The germline CDR1 and CDR2 sequences are MNHEY and SVGAGI. CDR3 size: 15 residues. Here the CDR3 DNA reads TGTGCCAGCAGTTACTCAGGCCTAGTAGGTTTCGAGCAGTTCTTC. Its protein is CASSYSGLVGFEQFF.

This clonotype was seen many times. The chain has TRBV5-1 and TRBJ2-3; 13 bases align to TRBD2. Per germline, CDR1 SGHRS and CDR2 YFSETQ. The CDR3 extends over 16 amino acids. V was clipped by 5 bases and J by 5 bases; unmatched bases: 8. The CDR3 sequence: CASSLGLAGAGDTQYF. In nucleotides, the CDR3 is TGCGCCAGCAGTCTAGGACTAGCGGGAGCCGGAGATACGCAGTATTTT.

This clonotype was counted only a few times. This chain uses TRBV27 with TRBJ2-7; D is perhaps TRBD1 (5 bases). This CDR3 region has 15 residues. Trimming cost V 5 bases and J 2 bases, with 16 bases left between them. CDR1 is MNHEY and CDR2 is SMNVEV in the germline V gene (reference sequence). The CDR3, as DNA: TGTGCCAGCAGTAGAAGTCAGGGTTTCACCTACGAGCAGTACTTC. Residues: CASSRSQGFTYEQYF.

Remarks on this clonotype: A much larger clone sits a single nucleotide away, making a read error possible. The V and J genes are TRBV6-5 and TRBJ2-7; 7 bases line up with TRBD1. With V trimmed by 0 bases and J by 3 bases, 5 bases remained unmatched. CDR3 length: 15 amino acids. CDR1 MNHEY and CDR2 SVGAGI come from the germline V gene. CDR3 amino acids: CASSYSGRGHYEQYF. The DNA for the CDR3 is TGTGCCAGCAGTTACTCTGGAAGGGGGCACTACGAGCAGTACTTC.

This clonotype has just a few counts. A read error is possible here, since a much larger clone lies one base away. The genes are TRBV11-2 and TRBJ2-4; TRBD1 aligns across 11 bases. The CDR3 consists of 18 residues. Germline V lookup: CDR1 SGHAT, CDR2 FQNNGV. DNA of the CDR3: TGTGCCAGCAGCCCTCATTCGGGGACAGGGGGATCCAAAAACAGTCAGTACTTC. This gives the protein CASSPHSGTGGSKNSQYF.

Ten or more counts support this clonotype. The V and J genes are TRBV9 and TRBJ2-1; 7 bases align to TRBD2. Per the germline V gene, CDR1 is SGDLS and CDR2 is YYNGEE. V lost 0 bases to trimming and J lost 2 bases; unmatched junction nucleotides: 5. The CDR3 contains 16 residues. The CDR3 nucleotides are TGTGCCAGCAGCGTAGCCCCTAGCGGCCCCTACAATGAGCAGTTCTTC. It specifies CASSVAPSGPYNEQFF. Full variable domain (rest looked up from reference TRBV9 and TRBJ2-1): DSGVTQTPKHLITATGQRVTLRCSPRSGDLSVYWYQQSLDQGLQFLIQYYNGEERAKGNILERFSAQQFPDLHSELNLSSLELGDSALYFCASSVAPSGPYNEQFFGPGTRLTVL.

This clonotype was observed at least ten times. The chain recombines TRBV15 with TRBJ2-7; 8 nucleotides match TRBD2. The CDR3 has 16 amino acids. Looked up from germline, CDR1 is LNHNV and CDR2 is YYDKDF (reference sequence). The V gene end was trimmed by 0 bases and the J gene end by 4 bases; junction bases not matched to a gene: 8. The CDR3 here is CATSREEAGGAYEQYF. CDR3 nucleotides: TGTGCCACCAGCAGAGAGGAGGCGGGAGGAGCATACGAGCAGTACTTC.

Remarks on this clonotype: A much larger clone lies one base from this, so it may be a read error. J is TRBJ2-1 and V is TRBV29-1, with D tentatively TRBD2 (5 bases). CDR1 and CDR2 from the germline V gene are SQVTM and ANQGSEA. The CDR3 is 13 residues long. The CDR3 DNA reads TGCACCGTTGATGTTGCGGGCGACAATGAGCAGTTCTTC. Protein sequence: CTVDVAGDNEQFF.

This clonotype was seen a few times. The chain uses TRBV5-1 and TRBJ2-5; D might be TRBD2 (5 bases). There are 15 residues in the CDR3. Deletions cut 4 bases from V and 5 bases from J, with 18 bases between. Germline CDR1 is SGHRS and CDR2 is YFSETQ. CDR3 bases: TGCGCCAGCAGCCCTGCGGGCGGTGTAATTGAGACCCAGTACTTC. Translation gives CASSPAGGVIETQYF.

This clonotype was seen more than once but under ten times. V and J are TRBV9 and TRBJ2-1; tentative D call: TRBD2 (5 bases). The ends were cut back, 0 bases at V and 4 bases at J, with 14 bases in the middle. Germline-derived CDR1 and CDR2 are SGDLS and YYNGEE. This CDR3 has 16 amino acids. As DNA, the CDR3 is TGTGCCAGCAGCGTAGTGGCGGGTCAACGATACAATGAGCAGTTCTTC. It translates to CASSVVAGQRYNEQFF.

This clonotype occurred many times. The chain carries TRBV15 and TRBJ2-3, with D perhaps matching TRBD2 (6 bases). V was clipped by 6 bases and J by 4 bases, with 17 bases between them. CDR3 length: 15 amino acids. CDR1 LNHNV and CDR2 YYDKDF come from the germline V gene (reference sequence). CDR3 nucleotide sequence: TGTGCCACCAGGAAGAATTGGGCTAGCGCAGATACGCAGTATTTT. Translated: CATRKNWASADTQYF.

This clonotype occurred many times. The chain is built from TRBV11-2 and TRBJ1-1; D possibly corresponds to TRBD1 (6 bases). V lost 2 bases to trimming and J lost 4 bases, with 8 bases between them. From germline, CDR1 is SGHAT and CDR2 FQNNGV. The CDR3 runs to 13 residues. DNA for the CDR3: TGTGCCAGCAGCTTACAGGGGATCACTGAAGCTTTCTTT. As protein: CASSLQGITEAFF.

This clonotype was recorded many times. DNA of the CDR3: TGTGCCAGCAGCTTAGATCTGGTGAACACTGAAGCTTTCTTT. It translates to CASSLDLVNTEAFF. This chain uses TRBV7-8 with TRBJ1-1; D not certain. Germline lookup yields CDR1 SGHVS and CDR2 FQNEAQ. This CDR3 contains 14 residues. V was trimmed by 1 base and J by 0 bases, leaving 6 bases between them.

This clonotype has ten or more counts. The chain has TRBV6-1 and TRBJ2-7; D possibly corresponds to TRBD2 (5 bases). The CDR3 covers 13 residues. The germline V and J ends were trimmed by 6 bases and 3 bases, with 12 bases remaining between them. The germline V gene encodes CDR1 MNHNS and CDR2 SASEGT. The CDR3 here is CASRKGRDYEQYF. As DNA, the CDR3 is TGTGCCAGCAGGAAGGGCCGGGACTACGAGCAGTACTTC.

Many counts were recorded for this clonotype. The J gene is TRBJ1-3, the V gene TRBV7-9; D unclear. The CDR3 spans 16 residues. Germline V lookup: CDR1 SEHNR, CDR2 FQNEAQ (reference sequence). V lost 3 bases and J 0 bases, leaving 12 bases between the germline ends. CDR3 region: CASSLLSLNSGNTIYF. CDR3 sequence (DNA): TGTGCCAGCAGCTTGCTCTCGCTGAACTCTGGAAACACCATATATTTT.

This clonotype was seen a handful of times. The V and J genes are TRBV5-1 and TRBJ2-6; D ambiguous. The germline V and J ends were trimmed by 3 bases and 0 bases, with 7 bases remaining between them. The CDR3 has 15 amino acids. Germline CDR1 is SGHRS and CDR2 is YFSETQ. The CDR3 coding sequence is TGCGCCAGCAGCTCAAGCTCCTCTGGGGCCAACGTCCTGACTTTC. This encodes CASSSSSSGANVLTF.

This clonotype was counted at least ten times. The chain has TRBV4-3 and TRBJ2-3; possibly TRBD1 for D (6 bases). The V gene lost 4 bases and the J gene lost 3 bases, with 14 bases spanning the gap. The CDR3 is 15 amino acids. The germline V gene has CDR1 LGHNA and CDR2 YSLEER. CDR3 in DNA: TGCGCCAGCAGCCGACAACGAGGGGGAACAGATACGCAGTATTTT. Protein sequence: CASSRQRGGTDTQYF.

This clonotype was counted at least ten times. The chain has TRBV4-1 and TRBJ2-1, with D maybe TRBD2 (6 bases). The CDR3 spans 14 residues. The germline CDR1 and CDR2 sequences are MGHRA and YSYEKL. Trimming cost V 2 bases and J 2 bases, with 7 bases left between them. The CDR3 reads CASSQTSTYNEQFF. CDR3 nucleotide sequence: TGCGCCAGCAGCCAAACTAGCACCTACAATGAGCAGTTCTTC.

A remark on this clonotype: This sequence may be a read error, since a much larger clone differs from it by one base. The chain recombines TRBV20-1 with TRBJ2-6; D might be TRBD1 (5 bases). The CDR3 sequence is 12 residues long. From germline, CDR1 is DFQATT and CDR2 SNEGSKA (reference sequence). The CDR3 spells CSGLAGANGLTF. The CDR3 coding sequence is TGCAGTGGGCTGGCTGGGGCCAACGGCCTGACTTTC.

The V call is TRBV4-2, the J call TRBJ2-7; 9 bases align to TRBD2. The V segment lost 0 bases and the J segment 2 bases; nucleotides outside the gene matches: 2. The CDR3 has 15 residues. Germline assignment: CDR1 LGHNA and CDR2 YNFKEQ. This CDR3 is CASSQEAGGTYEQYF. The DNA of the CDR3 is TGTGCCAGCAGCCAAGAGGCGGGAGGGACCTACGAGCAGTACTTC.

The table lists this clonotype with a few counts. The chain joins TRBV4-2 to TRBJ2-1, with 15 bases that match TRBD2. The CDR3 spans 20 residues. The germline V gene encodes CDR1 LGHNA and CDR2 YNFKEQ. The trim removed 2 bases at V and 6 bases at J, leaving 14 bases unmatched. The DNA of the CDR3 is TGTGCCAGCAGCCAACAGCCCTTACAGAGGACTAGCGGGAGGGGCAATGAGCAGTTCTTC. Residues: CASSQQPLQRTSGRGNEQFF.

The sample holds many counts of this clonotype. This rearrangement joins TRBV20-1 to TRBJ2-6, with no clear D. The germline V gene encodes CDR1 DFQATT and CDR2 SNEGSKA (reference sequence). The germline V and J ends were trimmed by 5 bases and 0 bases, with 17 bases remaining between them. This CDR3 comprises 17 residues. The CDR3 coding sequence is TGCAGTGCTCTTGGACGGTCCATAAGCTCTGGGGCCAACGTCCTGACTTTC. Its protein is CSALGRSISSGANVLTF.